The subject of this entry is one T cell receptor beta chain. This clone was detected only once. Its antigen specificity is not known. The sample holds no much larger clone one base away, and base qualities are not on file. These data come from a study of CD4 T cells in relation to SARS-CoV-2 and coronaviruses (dated by TCRdb to the early 2020s). Describing the broader study: The ViraFEST assay cultured PBMCs with antigen for 10 days, then sequenced TCR beta CDR3s to find antigen-specific clonal expansions. Patient-derived lymphoblastoid cell lines were used to map the HLA restriction of shared crossreactive spike epitopes. Among the roughly twelve convalescent patients, 8 males and 4 females were included, and two of the subjects were Hispanic. The full convalescent cohort of roughly eleven patients had a median age of around 39 years, ranging from roughly 21 to 72 years. Expansion assays from other donors in the study were sequenced with a different, Illumina-based TCR-beta assay. The study assessed, at the TCR clonotype level, memory CD4+ T cell crossreactivity between SARS-CoV-2 and common cold coronavirus spike proteins. The Adaptive Biotechnologies TCR-sequencing kit was used to sequence samples from a few pre-COVID donors and the naive versus memory experiments, while other data came from Illumina-based sequencing.

Naive and memory CD4+ T cells were separated from cryopreserved PBMCs through CD4 enrichment, which was followed by EasySep naive CD4+ T cell enrichment. Sorted naive or memory CD4+ T cells (about 100,000) were grown at a 1:1 ratio with T cell-depleted PBMCs and CEF peptides for roughly 9 days. In general, every peptide culture condition was set up in three replicate wells. Ficoll-Paque PLUS gradient centrifugation was used to isolate PBMCs from leukapheresis product or whole blood. The PBMCs went either fresh into the expansion assay or into cryopreservation at -140 degrees C. The QIAamp Micro DNA Kit was used to extract genomic DNA from the CD4+ T cells. For CDR1 and CDR2, the germline V gene lists ENHRY and SYGVKD. V is trimmed back by 6 bases and J by 3 bases, and the junction contains 7 bases that no gene match accounts for. The CDR3 holds 14 amino acids from the cysteine to the phenylalanine. Kept here is only the CDR3 DNA, which spans 42 bases and is read in frame from base 1.

What the study reported, not specific to this receptor: Crossreactive clones showed significantly weaker SARS-CoV-2-driven expansion than monoreactive clones, consistent with antigenic imprinting. Memory CD4+ clonotypes crossrecognizing SARS-CoV-2 and at least one common cold coronavirus spike were found in roughly 65% of donors. Sequencing of naive versus memory cells indicated that the assay detects memory recall responses, not primary responses primed during culture. Because no donor provided both pre-pandemic and post-infection samples, tracing the source of pre-existing responses was limited. Small numbers of patients and of tested TCRs limited the study. Since the crossreactivity analysis centred on spike protein, crossreactivity against other viral proteins was not assessed.

CEF-cultured naive and memory CD4+ T cell DNA received survey-level immunoSEQ TCR-beta sequencing. On the authors' methods: During preprocessing, nonproductive sequences were discarded, as were any CDR3s that did not begin with C, did not end with F or W, or were shorter than 7 amino acids. Antigen-specific clonotypes were called with the MANAFEST web app, based on expansion relative to reference and other culture wells. A clone counted as positive if significantly expanded in 2 of 3 replicate wells versus the reference culture at FDR below 0.05. To be called positive, a clone also had to show significant expansion compared with every other tandem well and an odds ratio greater than 5. Cultured and uncultured naive and memory CD4+ repertoires were searched for CDR3s previously identified as spike- and CEF-reactive. After three terminal residues were trimmed from each end, CDR3 homology was quantified as pairwise Levenshtein distance using the stringdist R package. Held by TCRdb, this immuneACCESS table contains in-frame sequences only and omits some clones. Under half of the omission traces to an unresolved V gene where checked; the cause of the rest is unknown. V and J calls plus clone size are reproduced from that table; the DNA served to infer D and trimming. The sample yields about 41,000 clones; 82% were counted once. The ten largest clones represent approximately 4.5% of the sample.

The sequenced material came from naive CD4+ T cells from PBMCs, cultured in vitro. The sample's cell subset or site label is to be understood as: naive CD4+ T cells isolated by negative enrichment. The rearranged chain carries TRBV10-3 and TRBJ2-5; 7 bases in the middle match TRBD1. This sequence originates from an adult with COVID-19. The sequence in DNA is TGTGCCATCAGCCCTTTTCAGGGGGAAGAGACCCAGTACTTC. Its amino acids are CAISPFQGEETQYF.